These 22 T cell receptor beta chains originate from one sample sequenced in a study of post-analysis software for immune sequencing data. Unique molecular identifiers tagged the TCR beta cDNA libraries. TCRdb used MiXCR to reprocess the PCR reads, holding one entry per CDR3 protein. The data show hundreds of thousands of distinct CDR3 sequences, with 25% to 30% seen just once and approximately 0.6% held by the top ten. Study-wide results and caveats: Included in a set of about five TRBV segments more frequent in patients than controls were TRBV5-6, TRBV5-1 and TRBV20-1.

These TCRs' antigens remain unknown. The sequencing input was blood. The receptor set was obtained from a girl aged 10-17 years with multiple sclerosis.

This clonotype was counted between two and nine times. CDR3 DNA sequence: TGTGCCAGCAGTTACTCGAACGTAGGACACCGACCCTCCTACAATGAGCAGTTCTTC. Encoded protein: CASSYSNVGHRPSYNEQFF. V and J are TRBV6-5 and TRBJ2-1, with TRBD1 as a possible D gene (5 bases). The CDR3 is 19 residues long. V lost 0 bases to trimming and J lost 0 bases, with 18 bases between them. CDR1 is MNHEY, CDR2 SVGAGI, per germline.

This chain joins TRBV28 and TRBJ2-3, with a weak D call TRBD1 (5 bases). The CDR3 runs 14 residues. Germline V lookup: CDR1 MDHEN, CDR2 SYDVKM. With 3 bases removed from V and 8 bases from J, the gap between germline ends came to 15 bases. This CDR3 reads CASSLEQNQGTQYF. The CDR3 nucleotides read TGTGCCAGCAGTTTGGAGCAGAATCAGGGTACGCAGTATTTT.

The rearrangement links TRBV28 to TRBJ2-7; no reliable D call. CDR3 length equals 14 residues. Germline V CDR1 and CDR2: MDHEN, SYDVKM. Between the trimmed V and J ends, which lost 6 bases and 6 bases, there was a span of 18 bases. CDR3 sequence (DNA): TGTGCCAGCAGGATGGACGGCGTCCTACTCGAGCAGTACTTC. Its protein is CASRMDGVLLEQYF.

The chain uses TRBV2 and TRBJ1-1, with a possible D match to TRBD1 (6 bases). The CDR3 runs 17 residues. Germline-derived CDR1 and CDR2 are SNHLY and FYNNEI. The ends were cut back, 2 bases at V and 0 bases at J, with 16 bases in the middle. CDR3 residues: CASSEIRTDVMNTEAFF. The CDR3 bases are TGTGCCAGCAGTGAAATTCGGACAGATGTAATGAACACTGAAGCTTTCTTT.

The chain carries TRBV3-1 and TRBJ2-7, with D perhaps matching TRBD1 (6 bases). The CDR3 runs 14 residues. V was shortened by 1 base and J by 3 bases, with 10 bases between the two germline ends. CDR1 and CDR2 (germline): LGHDT, YNNKEL (reference sequence). The CDR3 DNA is TGTGCCAGCAGCCAAGGGACAGAGGACTACGAGCAGTACTTC. As protein: CASSQGTEDYEQYF.

This clonotype was seen once. The chain joins TRBV28 to TRBJ1-1; 7 nucleotides match TRBD1. V lost 5 bases to trimming and J lost 1 base; unmatched junction nucleotides: 7. The germline V gene encodes CDR1 MDHEN and CDR2 SYDVKM. This CDR3 region has 15 residues. The CDR3 loop is CASSPSTGPNTEAFF. The CDR3 DNA reads TGTGCCAGCAGTCCCTCGACAGGGCCGAACACTGAAGCTTTCTTT.

The chain combines TRBV7-9 with TRBJ2-1; 8 nucleotides align to TRBD1. V shed 4 bases and J 5 bases; nucleotides not matched to a gene: 7. The CDR3 is 15 amino acids. Germline-derived CDR1 and CDR2 are SEHNR and FQNEAQ (reference sequence). The CDR3 bases are TGTGCCAGCAGCTCCTGGGGACAGGAACACAATGAGCAGTTCTTC. Translating gives CASSSWGQEHNEQFF. Filled out from reference TRBV7-9 and TRBJ2-1, the complete variable domain reads DTGVSQNPRHKITKRGQNVTFRCDPISEHNRLYWYRQTLGQGPEFLTYFQNEAQLEKSRLLSDRFSAERPKGSFSTLEIQRTEQGDSAMYLCASSSWGQEHNEQFFGPGTRLTVL.

The chain combines TRBV6-5 with TRBJ2-1; 7 bases are shared with TRBD2. Germline V CDR1 and CDR2: MNHEY, SVGAGI. V gave up 4 bases and J gave up 7 bases; unmatched junction bases: 22. This CDR3 spans 19 amino acids. CDR3 coding DNA: TGTGCCAGCAGTTTGAGGGAGGGTCCGGGGTTCCCGGTCCGGAATGAGCAGTTCTTC. It specifies CASSLREGPGFPVRNEQFF.

This clonotype showed up just a few times. V gene TRBV20-1 combines with J gene TRBJ2-5; TRBD2 matches at 7 bases. The V gene end was trimmed by 3 bases and the J gene end by 1 base; junction bases not matched to a gene: 5. CDR1 and CDR2 (germline): DFQATT, SNEGSKA (reference sequence). The CDR3 length is 14 residues. The CDR3 DNA sequence: TGCAGTGCTAGTCCACTAGCGTCCCAAGAGACCCAGTACTTC. Amino acid sequence: CSASPLASQETQYF.

Concerning this clonotype: Given a much more abundant clone one base away, this may be a read error. The chain is built from TRBV20-1 and TRBJ2-4; D uncertain. Trimming took 5 bases from V and 9 from J, leaving 17 bases between them. The CDR3 covers 13 residues. CDR1 is DFQATT, CDR2 SNEGSKA, per germline (reference sequence). The CDR3 loop reads CSAYSANKGIQYF. For the CDR3, the DNA is TGCAGTGCTTATTCCGCGAACAAGGGCATTCAGTACTTC.

The chain has TRBV28 and TRBJ1-2; D may be TRBD1 (5 bases). Trimming shortened V by 11 bases and J by 7 bases, and 14 bases separated the two germline ends. Germline V gene lookup returns CDR1 MDHEN and CDR2 SYDVKM. The CDR3 length is 11 residues. The CDR3 region is CACEGSGGYTF. CDR3 nucleotide sequence: TGTGCCTGTGAGGGGAGTGGTGGCTACACCTTC.

This clonotype was seen at least ten times. This chain connects TRBV20-1 to TRBJ2-7; the match to TRBD2 covers 10 bases. CDR3 size: 13 residues. The germline CDR1 and CDR2 sequences are DFQATT and SNEGSKA (reference sequence). The CDR3 sequence: CSAGTSVSYEQYF. CDR3 DNA: TGCAGCGCCGGGACTAGCGTCTCATACGAGCAGTACTTC.

The CDR3 loop is CSARAGVLRNEQYF. In DNA, the CDR3 is TGCAGTGCTAGAGCCGGAGTACTGAGGAATGAGCAGTACTTC. This sequence joins TRBV20-1 and TRBJ2-5, with D unresolved. Trimming took off 1 base at V and 11 bases at J, with 20 bases between the two ends. The V gene's germline CDR1 is DFQATT and CDR2 SNEGSKA (reference sequence). The CDR3 has 14 residues.

This clonotype was recorded at least ten times. This chain joins TRBV7-2 and TRBJ2-5, with D possibly matching TRBD1 (6 bases). Trimming cost V 6 bases and J 4 bases, with 18 bases left between them. Germline loops: CDR1 SGHTA, CDR2 FQGNSA. This CDR3 comprises 15 residues. This CDR3 reads CASSHRRGYPETQYF. The DNA of the CDR3 is TGTGCCAGCAGTCACCGTAGGGGGTACCCAGAGACCCAGTACTTC.

The V call is TRBV2, the J call TRBJ1-1; D is unclear. Deletions cut 7 bases from V and 3 bases from J, with 12 bases between. CDR1 SNHLY and CDR2 FYNNEI come from the germline V gene. The CDR3 length is 13 residues. The CDR3 loop reads CASKDSDYTEAFF. For the CDR3, the DNA is TGTGCCAGCAAAGATTCGGACTACACTGAAGCTTTCTTT.

The chain has TRBV10-3 and TRBJ2-7; D is unclear. The CDR3 is made up of 12 amino acids. V lost 8 bases and J 3 bases, leaving 11 bases between the germline ends. Germline V CDR1 and CDR2: ENHRY, SYGVKD. CDR3 DNA sequence: TGTGCCATCGGTGCAGGTCTCTACGAGCAGTACTTC. It is translated as CAIGAGLYEQYF.

The sample holds a few counts of this clonotype. The chain employs TRBV9 and TRBJ1-6, with a weak D call TRBD1 (6 bases). This CDR3 is 17 amino acids long. Trimming left V 0 bases short and J 6 bases short, with 16 bases between. The germline V gene has CDR1 SGDLS and CDR2 YYNGEE. CDR3 DNA sequence: TGTGCCAGCAGCGTAGGGGGGCTGGAGGTAACTAATTCACCCCTCCACTTT. Its translation: CASSVGGLEVTNSPLHF.

The chain has TRBV7-2 and TRBJ2-3, with a possible D match to TRBD1 (6 bases). The CDR3 spans 15 residues. Germline V gene data show CDR1 as SGHTA and CDR2 as FQGNSA. Trimming pared 5 bases from V and 1 base from J, leaving 13 bases between. CDR3 sequence: CASSPIGGRTDTQYF. The CDR3 nucleotides read TGTGCCAGCAGCCCAATTGGGGGCCGCACAGATACGCAGTATTTT.

This clonotype was counted a few times. This sequence joins TRBV4-2 and TRBJ2-7, with 8 bases identical to TRBD2. Germline V gene sequence: CDR1 LGHNA, CDR2 YNFKEQ. After removal of 8 bases from V and 0 bases from J, the junction contained 6 bases not matched to a gene. This CDR3 region has 14 residues. This CDR3 reads CASSSGSLSYEQYF. In DNA, the CDR3 is TGTGCCAGCTCCAGCGGGAGCCTCTCCTACGAGCAGTACTTC.

This clonotype was seen a few times. CDR3 sequence (DNA): TGTGCCAGTAGTATCACCCAGCAAGAGACCCAGTACTTC. Encoded protein: CASSITQQETQYF. V gene TRBV19 combines with J gene TRBJ2-5; D is ambiguous. Trimming pared 3 bases from V and 2 bases from J, leaving 7 bases between. Germline assignment: CDR1 LNHDA and CDR2 SQIVND (reference sequence). This CDR3 comprises 13 residues.

The chain has TRBV7-2 and TRBJ2-7; D is unresolved. V was cut by 5 bases and J by 6 bases, with 17 bases left in between. The CDR3 totals 14 residues. Germline assignment: CDR1 SGHTA and CDR2 FQGNSA. CDR3 sequence: CASSPGPSVGEQYF. CDR3 DNA: TGTGCCAGCAGCCCCGGGCCCAGCGTCGGCGAGCAGTACTTC.

This clonotype was seen once. CDR3 sequence (DNA): TGCAGCGTTGGGCCCGTTGAGGGGGCCTCCTACAATGAGCAGTACTTC. As protein: CSVGPVEGASYNEQYF. The chain employs TRBV29-1 and TRBJ2-5; TRBD1 matches 7 bases. V lost 4 bases and J lost 11; bases outside the gene matches: 22. Germline V gene sequence: CDR1 SQVTM, CDR2 ANQGSEA. The CDR3 has 16 residues.